The sequence of this T cell receptor beta chain was determined in a study of persistence of HIV-infected CD4 T cells. Sequencing used immunoSEQ version 4 in survey mode. Clones were read by immunoSEQ multiplex PCR, and TCRdb kept only the in-frame ones, dropping some. The data hold just over 7,500 clones, with roughly two thirds observed a single time. This clone was seen a few times. The antigen remains undetermined. Cells were stimulated with CMV-infected fibroblast lysates at roughly 9.1 ug/mL. Responding CD4+ T cells were sorted by upregulation of both CD40 ligand and CD69. Germline V gene sequence: CDR1 MNHEY, CDR2 SMNVEV (reference sequence). The CDR3 is 17 residues long. V shed 6 bases and J 0 bases; nucleotides not matched to a gene: 10.

The sample in question was CD4+ T cells sorted from PBMCs after roughly 18-hour stimulation, obtained from a patient who received antiretroviral therapy. J is TRBJ1-1 and V is TRBV27; 10 positions match TRBD1. The clonotype originates from an adult man with HIV who was CMV-seropositive. CDR3 amino acids: CASRPLRDRGMNTEAFF. The CDR3 nucleotides are TGTGCCAGCAGACCTCTCCGGGACAGGGGCATGAACACTGAAGCTTTCTTT.